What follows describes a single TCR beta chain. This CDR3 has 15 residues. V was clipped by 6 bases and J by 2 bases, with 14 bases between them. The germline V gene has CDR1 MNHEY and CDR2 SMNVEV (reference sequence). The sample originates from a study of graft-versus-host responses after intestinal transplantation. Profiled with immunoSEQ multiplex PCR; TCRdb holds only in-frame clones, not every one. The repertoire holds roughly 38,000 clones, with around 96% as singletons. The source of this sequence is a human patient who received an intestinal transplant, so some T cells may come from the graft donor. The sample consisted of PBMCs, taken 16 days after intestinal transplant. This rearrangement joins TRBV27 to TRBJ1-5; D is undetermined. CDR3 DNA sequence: TGTGCCAGCAGCCCAACCTCGGGAGGCAATCAGCCCCAGCATTTT. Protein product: CASSPTSGGNQPQHF.